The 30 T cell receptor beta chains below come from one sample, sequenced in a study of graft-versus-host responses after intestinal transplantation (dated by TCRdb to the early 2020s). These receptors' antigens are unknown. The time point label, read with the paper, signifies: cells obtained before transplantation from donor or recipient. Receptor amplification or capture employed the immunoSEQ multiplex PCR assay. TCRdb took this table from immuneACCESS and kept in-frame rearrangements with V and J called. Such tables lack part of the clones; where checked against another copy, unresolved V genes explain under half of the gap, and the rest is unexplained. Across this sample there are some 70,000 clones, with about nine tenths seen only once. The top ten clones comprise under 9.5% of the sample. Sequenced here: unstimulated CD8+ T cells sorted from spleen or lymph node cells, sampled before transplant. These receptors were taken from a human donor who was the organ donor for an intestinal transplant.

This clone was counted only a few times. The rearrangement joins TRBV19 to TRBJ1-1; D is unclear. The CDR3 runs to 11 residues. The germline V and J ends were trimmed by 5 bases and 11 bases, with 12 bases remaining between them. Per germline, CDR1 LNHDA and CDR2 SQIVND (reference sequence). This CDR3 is CASSPGHGAFF. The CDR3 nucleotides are TGTGCCAGTAGTCCCGGTCACGGGGCTTTCTTT. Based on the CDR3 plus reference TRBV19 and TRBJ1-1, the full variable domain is DGGITQSPKYLFRKEGQNVTLSCEQNLNHDAMYWYRQDPGQGLRLIYYSQIVNDFQKGDIAEGYSVSREKKESFPLTVTSAQKNPTAFYLCASSPGHGAFFGQGTRLTVV.

The chain's CDR3 is CASSYSVAQGYTF. CDR3 nucleotide sequence: TGTGCCAGCAGCTACTCGGTGGCGCAGGGCTACACCTTC. J is TRBJ1-2 and V is TRBV7-9; D is undetermined. This CDR3 has 13 residues. V was trimmed by 4 bases and J by 8 bases, leaving 14 bases between them. In germline, CDR1 is SEHNR, CDR2 FQNEAQ (reference sequence).

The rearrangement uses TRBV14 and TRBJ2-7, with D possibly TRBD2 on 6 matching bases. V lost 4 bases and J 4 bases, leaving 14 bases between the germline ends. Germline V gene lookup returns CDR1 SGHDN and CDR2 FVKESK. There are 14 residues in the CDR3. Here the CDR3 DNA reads TGTGCCAGCAGCCCGGGAGTTCTGGGGTACGAGCAGTACTTC. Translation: CASSPGVLGYEQYF.

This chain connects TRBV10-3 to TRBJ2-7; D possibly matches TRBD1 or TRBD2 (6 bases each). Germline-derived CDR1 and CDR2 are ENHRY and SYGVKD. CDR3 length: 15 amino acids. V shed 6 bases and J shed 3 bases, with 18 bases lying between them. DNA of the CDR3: TGTGCCATCAGCTTCCGAGGGGGGATCGGCTACGAGCAGTACTTC. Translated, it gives CAISFRGGIGYEQYF.

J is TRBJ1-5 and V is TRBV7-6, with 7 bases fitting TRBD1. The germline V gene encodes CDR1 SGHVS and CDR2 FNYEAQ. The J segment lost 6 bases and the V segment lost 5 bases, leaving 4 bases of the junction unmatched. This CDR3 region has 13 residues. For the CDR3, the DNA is TGTGCCAGCAGCCTAACAGGGGTTCAGCCCCAGCATTTT. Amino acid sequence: CASSLTGVQPQHF.

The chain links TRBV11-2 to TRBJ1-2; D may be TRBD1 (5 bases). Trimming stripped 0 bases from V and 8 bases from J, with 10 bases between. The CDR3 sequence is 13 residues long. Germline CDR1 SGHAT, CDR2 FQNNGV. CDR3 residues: CASSLDAGHGYTF. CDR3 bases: TGTGCCAGCAGCTTAGATGCAGGGCACGGCTACACCTTC. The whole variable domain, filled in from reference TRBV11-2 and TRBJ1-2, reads EAGVAQSPRYKIIEKRQSVAFWCNPISGHATLYWYQQILGQGPKLLIQFQNNGVVDDSQLPKDRFSAERLKGVDSTLKIQPAKLEDSAVYLCASSLDAGHGYTFGSGTRLTVV.

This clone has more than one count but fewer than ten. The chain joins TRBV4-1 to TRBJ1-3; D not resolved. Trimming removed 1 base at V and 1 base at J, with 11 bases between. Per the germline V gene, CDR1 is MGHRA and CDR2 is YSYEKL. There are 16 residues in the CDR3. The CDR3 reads CASSQGRWGSGNTIYF. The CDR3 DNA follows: TGCGCCAGCAGCCAAGGTCGGTGGGGATCTGGAAACACCATATATTTT.

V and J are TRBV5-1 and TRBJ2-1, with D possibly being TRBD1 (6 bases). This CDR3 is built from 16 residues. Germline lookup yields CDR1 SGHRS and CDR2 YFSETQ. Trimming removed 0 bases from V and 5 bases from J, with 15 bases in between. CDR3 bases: TGCGCCAGCAGCTTGGCCATCCTTGGACAGAACAATGAGCAGTTCTTC. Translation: CASSLAILGQNNEQFF. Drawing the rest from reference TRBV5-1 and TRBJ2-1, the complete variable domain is KAGVTQTPRYLIKTRGQQVTLSCSPISGHRSVSWYQQTPGQGLQFLFEYFSETQRNKGNFPGRFSGRQFSNSRSEMNVSTLELGDSALYLCASSLAILGQNNEQFFGPGTRLTVL.

The CDR3 loop is CASSLNRDREFYSNQPQHF. In DNA form, the CDR3 reads TGTGCCAGCAGCTTGAACCGGGACAGGGAGTTTTATAGCAATCAGCCCCAGCATTTT. The rearrangement uses TRBV7-8 and TRBJ1-5; 9 bases line up with TRBD1. The CDR3 covers 19 residues. Germline V gene lookup returns CDR1 SGHVS and CDR2 FQNEAQ. The trim removed 3 bases at V and 0 bases at J, leaving 12 bases unmatched.

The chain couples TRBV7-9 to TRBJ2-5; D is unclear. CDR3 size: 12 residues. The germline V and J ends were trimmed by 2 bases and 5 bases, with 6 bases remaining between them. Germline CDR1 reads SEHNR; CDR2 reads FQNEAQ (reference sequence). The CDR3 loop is CASSLLVETQYF. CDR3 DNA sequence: TGTGCCAGCAGCTTATTGGTGGAGACCCAGTACTTC.

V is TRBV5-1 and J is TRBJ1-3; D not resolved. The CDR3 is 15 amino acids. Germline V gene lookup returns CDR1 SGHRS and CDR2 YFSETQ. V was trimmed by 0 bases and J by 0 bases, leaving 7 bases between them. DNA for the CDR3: TGCGCCAGCAGCTTGGGGGCCTTCTCTGGAAACACCATATATTTT. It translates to CASSLGAFSGNTIYF.

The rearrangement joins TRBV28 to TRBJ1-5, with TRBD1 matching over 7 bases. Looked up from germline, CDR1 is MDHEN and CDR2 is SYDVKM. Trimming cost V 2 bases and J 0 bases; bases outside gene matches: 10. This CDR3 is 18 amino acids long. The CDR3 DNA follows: TGTGCCAGCAGTTTACCCGGACAGGCCCCTTATAGCAATCAGCCCCAGCATTTT. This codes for CASSLPGQAPYSNQPQHF.

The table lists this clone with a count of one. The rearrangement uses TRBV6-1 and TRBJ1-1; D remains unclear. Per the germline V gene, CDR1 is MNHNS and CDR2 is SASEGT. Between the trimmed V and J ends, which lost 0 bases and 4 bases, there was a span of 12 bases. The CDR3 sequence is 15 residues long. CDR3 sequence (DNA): TGTGCCAGCAGTGAAGCAGTGGAGGGTAGCACTGAAGCTTTCTTT. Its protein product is CASSEAVEGSTEAFF.

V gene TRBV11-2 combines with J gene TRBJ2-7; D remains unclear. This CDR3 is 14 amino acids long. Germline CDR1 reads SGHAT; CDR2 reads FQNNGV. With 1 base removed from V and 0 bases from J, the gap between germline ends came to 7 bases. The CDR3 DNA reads TGTGCCAGCAGCTTAGGAGGTAGCTCCTACGAGCAGTACTTC. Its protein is CASSLGGSSYEQYF.

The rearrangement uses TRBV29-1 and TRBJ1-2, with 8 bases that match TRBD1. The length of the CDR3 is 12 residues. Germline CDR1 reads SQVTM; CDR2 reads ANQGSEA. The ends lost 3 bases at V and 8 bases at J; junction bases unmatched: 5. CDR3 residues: CSVDRGLKGYTF. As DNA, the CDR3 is TGCAGCGTTGACAGGGGGCTTAAGGGCTACACCTTC.

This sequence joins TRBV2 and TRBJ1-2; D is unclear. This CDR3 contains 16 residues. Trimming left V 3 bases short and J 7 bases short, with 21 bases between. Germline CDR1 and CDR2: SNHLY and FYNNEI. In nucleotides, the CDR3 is TGTGCCAGCAGTGACAGGCAGGTCGGTTCAGCTTTTGGCTACACCTTC. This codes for CASSDRQVGSAFGYTF.

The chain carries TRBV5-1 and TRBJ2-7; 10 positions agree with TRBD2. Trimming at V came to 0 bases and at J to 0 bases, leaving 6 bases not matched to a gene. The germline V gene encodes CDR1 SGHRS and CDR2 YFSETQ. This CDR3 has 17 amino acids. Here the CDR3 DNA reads TGCGCCAGCAGCTTGGCCGGACTAGCGGAGAGCTCCTACGAGCAGTACTTC. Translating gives CASSLAGLAESSYEQYF.

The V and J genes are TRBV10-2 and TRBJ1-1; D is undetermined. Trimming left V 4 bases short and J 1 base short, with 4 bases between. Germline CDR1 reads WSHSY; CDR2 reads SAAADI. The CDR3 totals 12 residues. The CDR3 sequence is CASSVRNTEAFF. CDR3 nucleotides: TGCGCCAGCAGTGTAAGGAACACTGAAGCTTTCTTT.

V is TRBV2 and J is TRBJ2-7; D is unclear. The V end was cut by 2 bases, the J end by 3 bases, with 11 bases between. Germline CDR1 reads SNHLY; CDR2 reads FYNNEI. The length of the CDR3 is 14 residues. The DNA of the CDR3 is TGTGCCAGCAGTGAATCATCGGCCTACTACGAGCAGTACTTC. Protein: CASSESSAYYEQYF.

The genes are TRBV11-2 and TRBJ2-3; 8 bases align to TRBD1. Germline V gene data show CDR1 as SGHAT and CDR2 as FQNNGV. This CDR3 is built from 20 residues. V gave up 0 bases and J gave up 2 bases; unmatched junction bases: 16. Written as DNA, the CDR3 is TGTGCCAGCAGCTTAGAGGTCTTTGGGACAGGAGCGCTATACACAGATACGCAGTATTTT. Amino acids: CASSLEVFGTGALYTDTQYF. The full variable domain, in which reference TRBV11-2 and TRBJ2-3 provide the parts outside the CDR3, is EAGVAQSPRYKIIEKRQSVAFWCNPISGHATLYWYQQILGQGPKLLIQFQNNGVVDDSQLPKDRFSAERLKGVDSTLKIQPAKLEDSAVYLCASSLEVFGTGALYTDTQYFGPGTRLTVL.

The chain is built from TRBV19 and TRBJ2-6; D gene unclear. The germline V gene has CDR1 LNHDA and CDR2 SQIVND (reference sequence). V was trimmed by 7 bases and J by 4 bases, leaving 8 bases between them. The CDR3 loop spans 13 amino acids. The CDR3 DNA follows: TGTGCCAGTATCGCGCGGGGGGCCAACGTCCTGACTTTC. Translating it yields CASIARGANVLTF. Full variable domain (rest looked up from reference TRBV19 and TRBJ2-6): DGGITQSPKYLFRKEGQNVTLSCEQNLNHDAMYWYRQDPGQGLRLIYYSQIVNDFQKGDIAEGYSVSREKKESFPLTVTSAQKNPTAFYLCASIARGANVLTFGAGSRLTVL.

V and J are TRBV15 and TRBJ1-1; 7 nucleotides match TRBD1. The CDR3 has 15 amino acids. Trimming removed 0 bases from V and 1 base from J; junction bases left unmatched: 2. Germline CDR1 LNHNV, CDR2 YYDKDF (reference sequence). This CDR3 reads CATSRDGTANTEAFF. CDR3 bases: TGTGCCACCAGCAGAGATGGGACAGCGAACACTGAAGCTTTCTTT. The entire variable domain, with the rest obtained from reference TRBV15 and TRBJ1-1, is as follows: DAMVIQNPRYQVTQFGKPVTLSCSQTLNHNVMYWYQQKSSQAPKLLFHYYDKDFNNEADTPDNFQSRRPNTSFCFLDIRSPGLGDTAMYLCATSRDGTANTEAFFGQGTRLTVV.

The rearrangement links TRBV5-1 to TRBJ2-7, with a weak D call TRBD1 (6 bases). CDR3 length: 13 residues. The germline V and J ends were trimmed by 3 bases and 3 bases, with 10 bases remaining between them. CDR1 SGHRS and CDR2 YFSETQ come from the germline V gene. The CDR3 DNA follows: TGCGCCAGCAGCTCAACAGGGTTCTACGAGCAGTACTTC. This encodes CASSSTGFYEQYF.

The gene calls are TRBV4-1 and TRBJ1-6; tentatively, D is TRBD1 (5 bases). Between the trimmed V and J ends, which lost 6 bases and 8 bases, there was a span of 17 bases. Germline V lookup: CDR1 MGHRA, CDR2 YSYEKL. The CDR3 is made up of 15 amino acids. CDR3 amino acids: CASRTGGESHSPLHF. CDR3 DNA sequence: TGCGCCAGCAGGACCGGAGGGGAGTCACATTCACCCCTCCACTTT.

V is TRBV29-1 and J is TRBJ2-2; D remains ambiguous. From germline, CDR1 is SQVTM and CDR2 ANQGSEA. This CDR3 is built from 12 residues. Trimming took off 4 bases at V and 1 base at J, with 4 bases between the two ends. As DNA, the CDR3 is TGCAGCGTTGTGGTGAACACCGGGGAGCTGTTTTTT. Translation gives CSVVVNTGELFF.

In nucleotides, the CDR3 is TGTGCCATCAGTGAGATGGGGTATACTGGGGCCAACGTCCTGACTTTC. Its protein product is CAISEMGYTGANVLTF. The V and J genes are TRBV10-3 and TRBJ2-6; D not resolved. Trimming took 2 bases from V and 2 from J, leaving 10 bases between them. The CDR3 is made up of 16 amino acids. Germline V lookup: CDR1 ENHRY, CDR2 SYGVKD.

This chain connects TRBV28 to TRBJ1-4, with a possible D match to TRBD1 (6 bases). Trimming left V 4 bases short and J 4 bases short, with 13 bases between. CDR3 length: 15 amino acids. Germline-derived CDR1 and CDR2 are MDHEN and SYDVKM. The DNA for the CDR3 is TGTGCCAGCAGTTCACCGGACAGATATAATGAAAAACTGTTTTTT. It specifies CASSSPDRYNEKLFF.

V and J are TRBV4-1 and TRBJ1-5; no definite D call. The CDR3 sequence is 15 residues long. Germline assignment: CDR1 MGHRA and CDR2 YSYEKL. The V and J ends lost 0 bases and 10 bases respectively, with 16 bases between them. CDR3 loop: CASSQDKPVRGPQHF. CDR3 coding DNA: TGCGCCAGCAGCCAAGATAAGCCGGTCCGAGGCCCCCAGCATTTT.

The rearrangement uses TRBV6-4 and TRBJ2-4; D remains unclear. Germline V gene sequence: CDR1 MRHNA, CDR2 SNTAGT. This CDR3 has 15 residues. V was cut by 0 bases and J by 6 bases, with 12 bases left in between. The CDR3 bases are TGTGCCAGCAGTGACTCATTAGGCCCCCGAAACATTCAGTACTTC. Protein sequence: CASSDSLGPRNIQYF.

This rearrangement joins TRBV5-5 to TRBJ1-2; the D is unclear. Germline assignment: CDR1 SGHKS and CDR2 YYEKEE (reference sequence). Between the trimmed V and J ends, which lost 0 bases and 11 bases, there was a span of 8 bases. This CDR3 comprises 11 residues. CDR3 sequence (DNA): TGTGCCAGCAGCTTGGTAGCGGGGTACACCTTC. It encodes CASSLVAGYTF.